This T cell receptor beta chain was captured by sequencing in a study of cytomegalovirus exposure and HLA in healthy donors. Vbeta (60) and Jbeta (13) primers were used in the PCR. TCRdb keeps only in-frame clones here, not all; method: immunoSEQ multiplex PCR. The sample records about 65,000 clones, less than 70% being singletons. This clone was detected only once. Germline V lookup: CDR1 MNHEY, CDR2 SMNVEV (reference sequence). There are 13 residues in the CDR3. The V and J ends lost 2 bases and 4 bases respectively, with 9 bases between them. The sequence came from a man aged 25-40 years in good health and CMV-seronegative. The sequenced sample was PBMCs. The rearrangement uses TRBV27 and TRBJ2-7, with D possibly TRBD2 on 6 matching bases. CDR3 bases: TGTGCCAGCAGTTTAAACGGAGGGTACGAGCAGTACTTC. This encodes CASSLNGGYEQYF.